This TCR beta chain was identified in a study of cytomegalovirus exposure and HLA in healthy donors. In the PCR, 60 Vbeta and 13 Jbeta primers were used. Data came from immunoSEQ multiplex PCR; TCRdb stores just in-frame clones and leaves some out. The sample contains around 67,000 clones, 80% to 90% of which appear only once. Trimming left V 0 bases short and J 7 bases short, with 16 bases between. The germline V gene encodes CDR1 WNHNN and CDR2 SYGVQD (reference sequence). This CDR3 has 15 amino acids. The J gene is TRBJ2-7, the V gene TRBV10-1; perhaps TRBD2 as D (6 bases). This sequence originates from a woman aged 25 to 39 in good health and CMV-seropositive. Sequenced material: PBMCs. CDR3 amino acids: CASSESGGGVLEQYF. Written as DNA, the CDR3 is TGCGCCAGCAGTGAGTCAGGCGGAGGGGTTCTGGAGCAGTACTTC.